Listed here is a single T cell receptor (beta chain). The CDR3 is 13 residues long. V trimming: 1 base; J trimming: 8 bases; junction bases outside the gene matches: 4. Per the germline V gene, CDR1 is SNHLY and CDR2 is FYNNEI. A J-beta primer mix and a sample-barcoded 5' primer were used in a second PCR of roughly 7 to 12 cycles. TCRdb re-called the 5' RACE reads through MiXCR, storing one row per CDR3 protein. Of more than 650,000 distinct CDR3 sequences in the sample, roughly 24% were seen once. These data come from a study of blood T cells in healthy people across ages. Every donor gave 9 to 10 milliliters of peripheral blood. The same specimen was also included in a second study, on T cells of mothers and their children. That paper notes: Researchers report slightly higher, though non-significant, overlap in related mother-child pairs than in unrelated pairs.

The J gene is TRBJ1-2, the V gene TRBV2, with 7 bases identical to TRBD1. Sequenced input: blood. This receptor was obtained from a boy aged 5-17 years in good health. The CDR3 is CASSEEAGGGYTF. CDR3 nucleotide sequence: TGTGCCAGCAGTGAAGAGGCAGGGGGGGGCTACACCTTC.